The 30 T cell receptor beta chains below were found in one sample sequenced in a study of T cells after somatic rescue of genetic block (dated by TCRdb to 2020 to 2022). Library prep was done by the immunoSEQ multiplex PCR assay. Drawn from immuneACCESS, this table holds only the in-frame rearrangements with V and J called that TCRdb kept. Clones are partly lost; checked studies trace under half to an unresolved V gene and leave the rest unexplained. A total of around 67,000 clones appear in this sample, approximately 91% of them only once. The top ten clones comprise 2.5% to 3% of the sample. Sequencing was performed on peripheral blood mononuclear cells (PBMCs). The receptors come from a man aged 30 to 39.

The rearrangement links TRBV5-1 to TRBJ1-4; perhaps TRBD1 as D (5 bases). Germline V lookup: CDR1 SGHRS, CDR2 YFSETQ. The V end was cut by 5 bases, the J end by 0 bases, with 8 bases between. There are 14 residues in the CDR3. CDR3 residues: CASRGEATNEKLFF. The CDR3, as DNA: TGCGCCAGCAGGGGGGAAGCAACTAATGAAAAACTGTTTTTT.

This clone turned up a few times. V is TRBV7-9 and J is TRBJ1-1; D is uncertain. Germline CDR1 SEHNR, CDR2 FQNEAQ (reference sequence). CDR3 size: 12 residues. The V and J ends lost 1 base and 2 bases respectively, with 2 bases between them. The CDR3: CASSLDNTEAFF. CDR3 nucleotide sequence: TGTGCCAGCAGCTTAGATAACACTGAAGCTTTCTTT.

The CDR3 sequence is CASNERTEAFDGYTF. In nucleotides, the CDR3 is TGTGCCAGCAACGAACGTACGGAAGCTTTCGATGGCTACACCTTC. V is TRBV6-1 and J is TRBJ1-2; D is undetermined. Between the trimmed V and J ends, which lost 7 bases and 6 bases, there was a span of 21 bases. Germline V gene data show CDR1 as MNHNS and CDR2 as SASEGT. The CDR3 loop spans 15 amino acids.

The J gene is TRBJ2-7, the V gene TRBV29-1; TRBD1 agrees at 9 bases. The ends lost 7 bases at V and 1 base at J; junction bases unmatched: 8. This CDR3 has 14 amino acids. Looked up from germline, CDR1 is SQVTM and CDR2 is ANQGSEA. CDR3 in DNA: TGCAGCGGGATGACCGGGACAGGGTCCTACGAGCAGTACTTC. This gives the protein CSGMTGTGSYEQYF.

The chain combines TRBV15 with TRBJ2-1, with 8 bases lining up with TRBD2. Germline assignment: CDR1 LNHNV and CDR2 YYDKDF (reference sequence). With V trimmed by 5 bases and J by 4 bases, 7 bases remained unmatched. This CDR3 contains 15 residues. The CDR3 region has the DNA TGTGCCACCAGCCCGAGGTTAGCGGGGTACAATGAGCAGTTCTTC. It specifies CATSPRLAGYNEQFF.

The chain uses TRBV19 and TRBJ1-1; 7 bases are a match to TRBD1. Germline V lookup: CDR1 LNHDA, CDR2 SQIVND (reference sequence). The V gene end was trimmed by 5 bases and the J gene end by 1 base; junction bases not matched to a gene: 4. There are 14 residues in the CDR3. CDR3 nucleotide sequence: TGTGCCAGTAGTGAGACAGGGAGGAACACTGAAGCTTTCTTT. It codes for CASSETGRNTEAFF.

The rearrangement links TRBV5-1 to TRBJ1-1, with a possible D match to TRBD1 (6 bases). CDR1 is SGHRS and CDR2 is YFSETQ in the germline V gene. The CDR3 spans 14 residues. Deletions cut 1 base from V and 1 base from J, with 8 bases between. In DNA form, the CDR3 reads TGCGCCAGCAGCTTGTTACAGGGGAACACTGAAGCTTTCTTT. Amino acid sequence: CASSLLQGNTEAFF.

A few counts support this clone. The CDR3 coding sequence is TGTGCCTGGAGAAGACAGGCGGGTCAGCCCCAGCATTTT. The encoded protein is CAWRRQAGQPQHF. V gene TRBV30 combines with J gene TRBJ1-5; D is perhaps TRBD1 (6 bases). Germline V gene sequence: CDR1 GTSNPN, CDR2 SVGIG (reference sequence). This CDR3 spans 13 amino acids. V was trimmed by 3 bases and J by 6 bases, leaving 12 bases between them.

The J gene is TRBJ2-1, the V gene TRBV25-1; D is perhaps TRBD1 or TRBD2 (7 bases each). V was clipped by 1 base and J by 6 bases, with 16 bases between them. The germline gives CDR1 MGHDK, CDR2 SYGVNS. The CDR3 is 16 amino acids. CDR3 in DNA: TGTGCCAGCAGTGAATGGGGAGGGGGCGCAGGCAATGAGCAGTTCTTC. Its translation is CASSEWGGGAGNEQFF.

The rearrangement joins TRBV4-3 to TRBJ2-1; D remains unclear. Per the germline V gene, CDR1 is LGHNA and CDR2 is YSLEER. V lost 3 bases to trimming and J lost 2 bases, with 11 bases between them. The CDR3 length is 15 residues. CDR3 in amino acids: CASSQASSAYNEQFF. The CDR3 DNA reads TGCGCCAGCAGCCAGGCCTCCTCAGCCTACAATGAGCAGTTCTTC.

V and J are TRBV2 and TRBJ1-5; the D is unclear. The CDR3 totals 15 residues. Germline CDR1 SNHLY, CDR2 FYNNEI. Between the trimmed V and J ends, which lost 3 bases and 2 bases, there was a span of 11 bases. The CDR3 loop reads CASSEIRVGNQPQHF. In DNA form, the CDR3 reads TGTGCCAGCAGTGAGATCCGGGTTGGCAATCAGCCCCAGCATTTT.

The chain carries TRBV6-6 and TRBJ1-2; D is perhaps TRBD1 (5 bases). The CDR3 runs to 14 residues. V was shortened by 7 bases and J by 8 bases, with 20 bases between the two germline ends. The V gene's germline CDR1 is MNHNY and CDR2 SVGAGI (reference sequence). The CDR3 DNA reads as TGTGCCAGCATCAAAGGGGTGCAGGCAGGGGGCTACACCTTC. It codes for CASIKGVQAGGYTF.

This sequence joins TRBV12-5 and TRBJ1-1; unclear D gene. V lost 8 bases to trimming and J lost 0 bases, with 13 bases between them. The germline V gene has CDR1 LGHNT and CDR2 FRNRAP. The CDR3 contains 14 residues. CDR3 amino acids: CASHPDGLNTEAFF. CDR3 nucleotide sequence: TGTGCTAGTCACCCGGACGGGTTGAACACTGAAGCTTTCTTT.

The chain carries TRBV28 and TRBJ1-1, with TRBD1 matching 9 bases. V trimming: 6 bases; J trimming: 7 bases; junction bases outside the gene matches: 15. The CDR3 has 16 residues. Germline V gives CDR1 MDHEN, CDR2 SYDVKM. CDR3 sequence reads: CASSPPSYRGRVEAFF. The CDR3 bases are TGTGCCAGCAGCCCACCGAGTTACAGGGGGCGTGTTGAAGCTTTCTTT.

The chain couples TRBV7-9 to TRBJ2-5; perhaps TRBD2 as D (6 bases). This CDR3 is 16 amino acids long. Trimming left V 0 bases short and J 2 bases short, with 13 bases between. CDR1 is SEHNR, CDR2 FQNEAQ, per germline (reference sequence). CDR3 sequence (DNA): TGTGCCAGCAGCTTAGCCCTGGGGGGACTGCAAGAGACCCAGTACTTC. Its translation: CASSLALGGLQETQYF. Drawing the rest from reference TRBV7-9 and TRBJ2-5, the complete variable domain is DTGVSQNPRHKITKRGQNVTFRCDPISEHNRLYWYRQTLGQGPEFLTYFQNEAQLEKSRLLSDRFSAERPKGSFSTLEIQRTEQGDSAMYLCASSLALGGLQETQYFGPGTRLLVL.

This chain uses TRBV10-3 with TRBJ2-1; a possible D gene is TRBD1 (5 bases). Trimming cost V 4 bases and J 0 bases, with 16 bases left between them. The CDR3 is 17 amino acids. Germline V lookup: CDR1 ENHRY, CDR2 SYGVKD. The CDR3 reads CAISVKGAGYSYNEQFF. CDR3 nucleotides: TGTGCCATCAGTGTAAAAGGGGCCGGATACTCCTACAATGAGCAGTTCTTC.

Only one count was recorded for this clone. The chain couples TRBV5-1 to TRBJ2-1, with D perhaps TRBD1 (6 bases). Germline values: CDR1 SGHRS, CDR2 YFSETQ. The CDR3 covers 13 residues. Trimming shortened V by 3 bases and J by 10 bases, and 14 bases separated the two germline ends. As DNA, the CDR3 is TGCGCCAGCAGCTACAGTCAGGGGACAGAGCAGTTCTTC. Residues: CASSYSQGTEQFF.

This rearrangement joins TRBV6-1 to TRBJ1-4; perhaps TRBD1 as D (6 bases). CDR1 is MNHNS and CDR2 is SASEGT in the germline V gene. The CDR3 is made up of 15 amino acids. V lost 0 bases to trimming and J lost 7 bases, with 12 bases between them. This CDR3 reads CASSEAQGGGEKLFF. CDR3 in DNA: TGTGCCAGCAGTGAAGCGCAAGGGGGGGGTGAAAAACTGTTTTTT.

The chain has TRBV19 and TRBJ1-1; D remains unclear. The ends were cut back, 7 bases at V and 0 bases at J, with 9 bases in the middle. Germline V gene data show CDR1 as LNHDA and CDR2 as SQIVND (reference sequence). CDR3 length equals 13 residues. The CDR3 DNA follows: TGTGCCAGTAAACAAGAGTTGAACACTGAAGCTTTCTTT. This sequence encodes CASKQELNTEAFF.

V usage is TRBV19 and J usage is TRBJ1-4, with 7 nucleotides matching TRBD1. Germline values: CDR1 LNHDA, CDR2 SQIVND (reference sequence). Losses at the gene ends were 7 bases for V and 7 bases for J; bases not matched to a gene: 12. The CDR3 loop spans 15 amino acids. The CDR3 region is CASKSPTGDSEKLFF. DNA for the CDR3: TGTGCCAGTAAAAGTCCAACGGGGGACAGTGAAAAACTGTTTTTT. Full variable domain (missing parts from reference TRBV19 and TRBJ1-4): DGGITQSPKYLFRKEGQNVTLSCEQNLNHDAMYWYRQDPGQGLRLIYYSQIVNDFQKGDIAEGYSVSREKKESFPLTVTSAQKNPTAFYLCASKSPTGDSEKLFFGSGTQLSVL.

The J gene is TRBJ2-7, the V gene TRBV5-1, with D unclear. From germline, CDR1 is SGHRS and CDR2 YFSETQ. The ends were cut back, 0 bases at V and 3 bases at J, with 16 bases in the middle. This CDR3 spans 16 amino acids. The CDR3 spells CASSLEPGTIFYEQYF. The CDR3 DNA sequence: TGCGCCAGCAGCTTGGAACCGGGTACGATTTTCTACGAGCAGTACTTC.

The chain uses TRBV2 and TRBJ2-5, with D perhaps TRBD1 (6 bases). The CDR3 is 15 amino acids. Trimming stripped 0 bases from V and 1 base from J, with 9 bases between. CDR1 is SNHLY, CDR2 FYNNEI, per germline. For the CDR3, the DNA is TGTGCCAGCAGTGAAGCGCAAGGGGGCCAAGAGACCCAGTACTTC. Translating it yields CASSEAQGGQETQYF.

This clone occurred a few times. The chain links TRBV7-2 to TRBJ2-1, with D possibly matching TRBD1 (5 bases). Germline V gene data show CDR1 as SGHTA and CDR2 as FQGNSA. Trimming took off 5 bases at V and 7 bases at J, with 12 bases between the two ends. This CDR3 has 13 residues. The CDR3 loop is CASSTHPGNEQFF. The DNA of the CDR3 is TGTGCCAGCAGCACCCACCCAGGGAATGAGCAGTTCTTC. The whole variable domain, remainder taken from reference TRBV7-2 and TRBJ2-1, is GAGVSQSPSNKVTEKGKDVELRCDPISGHTALYWYRQSLGQGLEFLIYFQGNSAPDKSGLPSDRFSAERTGGSVSTLTIQRTQQEDSAVYLCASSTHPGNEQFFGPGTRLTVL.

This chain uses TRBV6-5 with TRBJ1-1; D remains ambiguous. Trimming took 11 bases from V and 4 from J, leaving 8 bases between them. Germline V lookup: CDR1 MNHEY, CDR2 SVGAGI. This CDR3 comprises 10 residues. The CDR3 nucleotides are TGTGCCGTGAGAGGCACTGAAGCTTTCTTT. Translation gives CAVRGTEAFF.

The genes are TRBV6-5 and TRBJ2-5; the D gene is possibly TRBD2 (6 bases). The assigned J gene may be wrong: the sequence end matches TRBJ2-7 better. Looked up from germline, CDR1 is MNHEY and CDR2 is SVGAGI. The CDR3 runs 13 residues. The CDR3 region is CASSTGVGYEQYF. Written as DNA, the CDR3 is TGTGCCAGCAGTACGGGGGTTGGCTACGAGCAGTACTTC.

The chain's CDR3 is CASSRSNEKLFF. DNA of the CDR3: TGTGCCAGCAGTCGATCTAATGAAAAACTGTTTTTT. The chain joins TRBV28 to TRBJ1-4, with unresolved D. This CDR3 contains 12 residues. Germline V CDR1 and CDR2: MDHEN, SYDVKM. The V and J ends lost 5 bases and 3 bases respectively, with 4 bases between them.

The chain joins TRBV6-6 to TRBJ2-7; maybe TRBD1 (7 bases). The CDR3 loop spans 14 amino acids. V was pared by 1 base and J by 3 bases, with 10 bases between. The V gene's germline CDR1 is MNHNY and CDR2 SVGAGI (reference sequence). CDR3 coding DNA: TGTGCCAGCAGTTACTTCCAGGGGGGCTACGAGCAGTACTTC. It codes for CASSYFQGGYEQYF.

In DNA, the CDR3 is TGCGCCAGCAGCCAACTAGCGGGAGGGATGACAGATACGCAGTATTTT. It yields the protein CASSQLAGGMTDTQYF. The J gene is TRBJ2-3, the V gene TRBV5-1; 13 nucleotides agree with TRBD2. V lost 4 bases to trimming and J lost 3 bases; unmatched junction nucleotides: 5. CDR3 length equals 16 residues. CDR1 and CDR2 (germline): SGHRS, YFSETQ.

The chain has TRBV6-1 and TRBJ2-5, with 9 nucleotides matching TRBD1. Germline assignment: CDR1 MNHNS and CDR2 SASEGT. The V segment lost 2 bases and the J segment 5 bases; nucleotides outside the gene matches: 3. CDR3 length equals 14 residues. DNA of the CDR3: TGTGCCAGCAGTGAAACAGGGGGCTGGGAGACCCAGTACTTC. Its translation: CASSETGGWETQYF.

This clone turned up a few times. V gene TRBV28 combines with J gene TRBJ2-1; 7 bases are a match to TRBD2. Germline V CDR1 and CDR2: MDHEN, SYDVKM. V was clipped by 3 bases and J by 6 bases; unmatched bases: 5. The CDR3 loop spans 14 amino acids. Here the CDR3 DNA reads TGTGCCAGCAGTTTGAGCGGGAAACTCAATGAGCAGTTCTTC. The encoded protein is CASSLSGKLNEQFF.